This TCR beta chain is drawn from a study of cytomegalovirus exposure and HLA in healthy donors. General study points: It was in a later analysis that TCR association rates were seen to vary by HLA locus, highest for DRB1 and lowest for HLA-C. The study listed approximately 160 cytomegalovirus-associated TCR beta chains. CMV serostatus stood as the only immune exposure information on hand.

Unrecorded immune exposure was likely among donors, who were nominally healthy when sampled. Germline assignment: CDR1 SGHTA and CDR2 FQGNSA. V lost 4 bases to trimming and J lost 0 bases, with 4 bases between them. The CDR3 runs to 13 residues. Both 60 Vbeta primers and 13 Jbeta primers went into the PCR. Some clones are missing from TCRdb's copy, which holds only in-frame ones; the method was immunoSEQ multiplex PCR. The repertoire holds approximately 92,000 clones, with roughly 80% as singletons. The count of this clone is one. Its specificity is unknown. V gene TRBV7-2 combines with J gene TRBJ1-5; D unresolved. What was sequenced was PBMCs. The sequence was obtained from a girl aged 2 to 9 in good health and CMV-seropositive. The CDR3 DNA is TGTGCCAGCAGCTATAATAGCAATCAGCCCCAGCATTTT. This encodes CASSYNSNQPQHF.